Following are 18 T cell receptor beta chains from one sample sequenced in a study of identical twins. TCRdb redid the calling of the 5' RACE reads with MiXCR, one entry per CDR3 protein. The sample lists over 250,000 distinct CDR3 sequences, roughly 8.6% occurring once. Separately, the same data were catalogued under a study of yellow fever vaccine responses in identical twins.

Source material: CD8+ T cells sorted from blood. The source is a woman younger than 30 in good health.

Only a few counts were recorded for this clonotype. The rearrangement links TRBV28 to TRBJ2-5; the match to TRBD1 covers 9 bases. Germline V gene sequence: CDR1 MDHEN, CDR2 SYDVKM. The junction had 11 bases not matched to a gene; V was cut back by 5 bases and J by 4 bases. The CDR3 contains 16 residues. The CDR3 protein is CASSQGPKTGGETQYF. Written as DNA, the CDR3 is TGTGCCAGCAGTCAGGGTCCCAAGACAGGGGGAGAGACCCAGTACTTC.

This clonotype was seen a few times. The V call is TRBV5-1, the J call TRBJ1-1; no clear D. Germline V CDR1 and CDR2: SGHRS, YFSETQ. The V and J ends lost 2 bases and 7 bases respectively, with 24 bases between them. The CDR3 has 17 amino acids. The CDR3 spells CASSFDGEGSVRGEAFF. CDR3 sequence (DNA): TGCGCCAGCAGCTTTGATGGGGAGGGTTCGGTAAGAGGTGAAGCTTTCTTT.

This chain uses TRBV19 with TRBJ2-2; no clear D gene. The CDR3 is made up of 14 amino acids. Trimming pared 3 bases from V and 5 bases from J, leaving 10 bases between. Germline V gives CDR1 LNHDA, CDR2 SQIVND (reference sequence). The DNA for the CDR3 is TGTGCCAGTAGTATTTGGGGTCTTACCGGGGAGCTGTTTTTT. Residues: CASSIWGLTGELFF. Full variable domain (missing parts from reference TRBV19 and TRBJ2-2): DGGITQSPKYLFRKEGQNVTLSCEQNLNHDAMYWYRQDPGQGLRLIYYSQIVNDFQKGDIAEGYSVSREKKESFPLTVTSAQKNPTAFYLCASSIWGLTGELFFGEGSRLTVL.

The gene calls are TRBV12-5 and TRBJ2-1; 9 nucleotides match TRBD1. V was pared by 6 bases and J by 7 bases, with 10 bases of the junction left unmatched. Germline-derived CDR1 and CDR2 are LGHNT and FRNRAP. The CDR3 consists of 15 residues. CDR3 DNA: TGTGCTAGTGGCACGGAACAGGGGGCGCGAAATGAGCAGTTCTTC. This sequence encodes CASGTEQGARNEQFF.

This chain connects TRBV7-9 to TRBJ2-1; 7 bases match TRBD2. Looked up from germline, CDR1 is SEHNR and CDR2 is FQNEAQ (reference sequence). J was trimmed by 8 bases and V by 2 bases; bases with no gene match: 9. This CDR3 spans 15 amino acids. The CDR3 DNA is TGTGCCAGCAGCTTACTACTTACTAGCGCCCATGAGCAGTTCTTC. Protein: CASSLLLTSAHEQFF. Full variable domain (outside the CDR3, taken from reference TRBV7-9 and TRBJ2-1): DTGVSQNPRHKITKRGQNVTFRCDPISEHNRLYWYRQTLGQGPEFLTYFQNEAQLEKSRLLSDRFSAERPKGSFSTLEIQRTEQGDSAMYLCASSLLLTSAHEQFFGPGTRLTVL.

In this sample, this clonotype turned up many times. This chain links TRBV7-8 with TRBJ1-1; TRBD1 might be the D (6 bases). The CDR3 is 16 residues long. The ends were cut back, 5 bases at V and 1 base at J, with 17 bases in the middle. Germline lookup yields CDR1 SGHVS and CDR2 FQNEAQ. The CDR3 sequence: CASSPSGTPGNTEAFF. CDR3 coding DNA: TGTGCCAGCAGCCCAAGTGGGACACCCGGGAACACTGAAGCTTTCTTT.

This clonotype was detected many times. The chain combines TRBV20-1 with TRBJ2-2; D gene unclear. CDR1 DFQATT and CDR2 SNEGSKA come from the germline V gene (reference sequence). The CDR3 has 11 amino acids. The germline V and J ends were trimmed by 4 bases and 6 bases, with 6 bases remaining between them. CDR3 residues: CSATAAGELFF. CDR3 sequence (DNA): TGCAGTGCTACCGCGGCCGGGGAGCTGTTTTTT.

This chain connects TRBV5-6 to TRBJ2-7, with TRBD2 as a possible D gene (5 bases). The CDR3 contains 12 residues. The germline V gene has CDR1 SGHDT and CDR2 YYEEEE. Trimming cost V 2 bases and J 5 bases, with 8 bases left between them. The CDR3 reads CASSFGVHEQYF. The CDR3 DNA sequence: TGTGCCAGCAGCTTCGGGGTCCACGAGCAGTACTTC.

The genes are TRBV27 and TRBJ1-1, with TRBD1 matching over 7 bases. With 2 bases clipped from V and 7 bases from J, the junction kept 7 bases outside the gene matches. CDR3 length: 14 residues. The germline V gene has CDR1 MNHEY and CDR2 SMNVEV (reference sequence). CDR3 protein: CASSLSKGGIEAFF. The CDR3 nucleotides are TGTGCCAGCAGTTTAAGTAAAGGGGGCATTGAAGCTTTCTTT.

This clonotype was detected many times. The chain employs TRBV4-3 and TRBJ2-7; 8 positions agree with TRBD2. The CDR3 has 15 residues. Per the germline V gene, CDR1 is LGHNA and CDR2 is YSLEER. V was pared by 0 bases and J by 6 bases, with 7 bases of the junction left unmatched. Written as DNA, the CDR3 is TGCGCCAGCAGCCAAGAAGGGACTAGTGAGGGCGAGCAGTACTTC. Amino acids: CASSQEGTSEGEQYF.

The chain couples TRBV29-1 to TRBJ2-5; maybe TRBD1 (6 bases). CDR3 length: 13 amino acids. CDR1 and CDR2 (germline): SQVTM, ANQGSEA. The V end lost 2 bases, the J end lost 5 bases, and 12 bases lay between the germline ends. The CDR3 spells CSVEQGLSETQYF. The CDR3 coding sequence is TGCAGCGTTGAACAGGGGCTTTCGGAGACCCAGTACTTC.

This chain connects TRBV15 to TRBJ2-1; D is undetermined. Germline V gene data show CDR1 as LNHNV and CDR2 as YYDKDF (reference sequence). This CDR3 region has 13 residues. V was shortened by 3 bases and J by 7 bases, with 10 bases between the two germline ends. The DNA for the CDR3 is TGTGCCACCAGCAGCCACCCCCCAAATGAGCAGTTCTTC. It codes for CATSSHPPNEQFF.

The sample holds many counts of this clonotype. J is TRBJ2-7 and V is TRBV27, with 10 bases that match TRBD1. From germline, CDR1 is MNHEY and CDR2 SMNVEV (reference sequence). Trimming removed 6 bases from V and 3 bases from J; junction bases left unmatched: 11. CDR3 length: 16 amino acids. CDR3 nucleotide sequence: TGTGCCAGCAGCCCTCCACCGGGACAGGGGAGCTACGAGCAGTACTTC. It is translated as CASSPPPGQGSYEQYF.

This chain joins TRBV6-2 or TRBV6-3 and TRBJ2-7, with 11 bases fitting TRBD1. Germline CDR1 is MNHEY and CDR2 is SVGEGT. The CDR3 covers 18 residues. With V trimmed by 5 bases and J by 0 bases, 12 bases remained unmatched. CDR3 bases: TGTGCCAGCAGTCACCAACAATTGGACAGGGGGCCCTCCTACGAGCAGTACTTC. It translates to CASSHQQLDRGPSYEQYF.

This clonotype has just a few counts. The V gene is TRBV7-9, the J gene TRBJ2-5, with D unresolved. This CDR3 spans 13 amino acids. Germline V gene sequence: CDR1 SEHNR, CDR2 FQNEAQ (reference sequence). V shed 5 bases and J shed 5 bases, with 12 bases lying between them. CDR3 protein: CASSRQVAETQYF. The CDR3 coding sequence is TGTGCCAGCAGCCGGCAGGTAGCTGAGACCCAGTACTTC.

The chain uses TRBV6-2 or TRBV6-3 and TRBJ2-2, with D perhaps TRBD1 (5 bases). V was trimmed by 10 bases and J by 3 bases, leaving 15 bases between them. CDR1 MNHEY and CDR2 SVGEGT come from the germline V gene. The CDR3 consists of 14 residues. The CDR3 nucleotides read TGTGCCACCCTCCAGGCAGGGTACACCGGGGAGCTGTTTTTT. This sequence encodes CATLQAGYTGELFF.

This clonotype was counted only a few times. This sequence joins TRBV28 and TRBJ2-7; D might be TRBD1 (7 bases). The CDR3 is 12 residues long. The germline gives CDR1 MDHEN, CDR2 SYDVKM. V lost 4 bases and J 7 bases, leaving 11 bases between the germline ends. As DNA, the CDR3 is TGTGCCAGCAGTTCACAGGGGACTGAGCAGTACTTC. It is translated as CASSSQGTEQYF.

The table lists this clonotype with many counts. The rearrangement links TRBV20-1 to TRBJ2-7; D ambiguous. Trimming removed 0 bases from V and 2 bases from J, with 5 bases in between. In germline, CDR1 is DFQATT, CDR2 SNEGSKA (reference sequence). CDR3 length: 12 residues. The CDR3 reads CSARDRTYEQYF. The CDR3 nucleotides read TGCAGTGCTAGAGACAGGACCTACGAGCAGTACTTC.